Shown below are 28 T cell receptor beta chains from a single sample sequenced in a study of blood T cell repertoires in COVID-19. The assay was immunoSEQ multiplex PCR, and TCRdb's table has in-frame clones only and misses some. The table lists about 33,000 clones, 80% to 90% of them singletons, with just over 5.5% in the top ten. The sample was peripheral blood. The source of these receptors is a woman aged 80 or over with active or convalescent COVID-19.

This chain connects TRBV2 to TRBJ1-5; D not certain. The CDR3 covers 15 residues. Between the trimmed V and J ends, which lost 5 bases and 2 bases, there was a span of 13 bases. Germline V gene lookup returns CDR1 SNHLY and CDR2 FYNNEI. The DNA for the CDR3 is TGTGCCAGCAGTCTCGAACATCTGGGCAATCAGCCCCAGCATTTT. Translating gives CASSLEHLGNQPQHF. Full variable domain (remainder filled in from reference TRBV2 and TRBJ1-5): EPEVTQTPSHQVTQMGQEVILRCVPISNHLYFYWYRQILGQKVEFLVSFYNNEISEKSEIFDDQFSVERPDGSNFTLKIRSTKLEDSAMYFCASSLEHLGNQPQHFGDGTRLSIL.

This clone has just one count. This chain links TRBV11-3 with TRBJ1-1, with D possibly TRBD1 on 6 matching bases. The germline V and J ends were trimmed by 7 bases and 1 base, with 13 bases remaining between them. CDR3 length: 14 residues. The germline V gene encodes CDR1 SGHNT and CDR2 YENEEA. The CDR3 DNA reads TGTGCCAGCACTAAGGGGGGGCCGAACACTGAAGCTTTCTTT. Protein product: CASTKGGPNTEAFF. The full variable domain, rest sourced from reference TRBV11-3 and TRBJ1-1, is EAGVVQSPRYKIIEKKQPVAFWCNPISGHNTLYWYLQNLGQGPELLIRYENEEAVDDSQLPKDRFSAERLKGVDSTLKIQPAELGDSAVYLCASTKGGPNTEAFFGQGTRLTVV.

This clone was recorded once. The chain uses TRBV25-1 and TRBJ1-6, with D perhaps TRBD1 (6 bases). Germline V lookup: CDR1 MGHDK, CDR2 SYGVNS. Trimming took 2 bases from V and 6 from J, leaving 17 bases between them. The CDR3 length is 17 residues. This CDR3 reads CASSEGALGGFNSPLHF. The DNA of the CDR3 is TGTGCCAGCAGTGAAGGTGCTTTAGGGGGTTTTAATTCACCCCTCCACTTT.

The chain employs TRBV2 and TRBJ1-5; a possible D gene is TRBD1 (5 bases). Germline lookup yields CDR1 SNHLY and CDR2 FYNNEI. V was pared by 6 bases and J by 7 bases, with 13 bases between. The length of the CDR3 is 13 residues. CDR3 bases: TGTGCCAGCAGGGGGAATGGGGCCCAGCCCCAGCATTTT. The encoded protein is CASRGNGAQPQHF.

J is TRBJ2-3 and V is TRBV5-1, with TRBD1 identical over 8 bases. Germline values: CDR1 SGHRS, CDR2 YFSETQ. The J segment lost 3 bases and the V segment lost 2 bases, leaving 5 bases of the junction unmatched. The CDR3 runs 15 residues. CDR3 in DNA: TGCGCCAGCAGCTTTTCAGGACAGGGTACAGATACGCAGTATTTT. Translating it yields CASSFSGQGTDTQYF.

V and J are TRBV11-3 and TRBJ2-5, with TRBD2 matching 7 bases. Per germline, CDR1 SGHNT and CDR2 YENEEA. The V segment lost 5 bases and the J segment 5 bases; nucleotides outside the gene matches: 5. The CDR3 contains 13 residues. Here the CDR3 DNA reads TGTGCCAGCAGCAGAAGCGGGATTGAGACCCAGTACTTC. This encodes CASSRSGIETQYF.

The chain recombines TRBV11-2 with TRBJ2-1; 11 nucleotides match TRBD2. The trim removed 6 bases at V and 4 bases at J, leaving 5 bases unmatched. This CDR3 is 15 amino acids long. Per the germline V gene, CDR1 is SGHAT and CDR2 is FQNNGV. This CDR3 reads CASSSRLAGYNEQFF. The DNA of the CDR3 is TGTGCCAGCAGTTCACGACTAGCGGGGTACAATGAGCAGTTCTTC.

This clone was observed once. The chain recombines TRBV4-1 with TRBJ2-1; 8 nucleotides agree with TRBD1. Germline loops: CDR1 MGHRA, CDR2 YSYEKL. V gave up 6 bases and J gave up 7 bases; unmatched junction bases: 14. CDR3 size: 16 residues. The CDR3 here is CASRLGGAGGENEQFF. Here the CDR3 DNA reads TGCGCCAGCAGACTGGGCGGGGCAGGGGGCGAGAATGAGCAGTTCTTC.

The CDR3 sequence is CASTLAGALDTQYF. The CDR3 DNA sequence: TGCGCCAGCACCTTAGCGGGAGCGTTGGATACGCAGTATTTT. This chain joins TRBV5-1 and TRBJ2-3, with 9 bases matching TRBD2. The length of the CDR3 is 14 residues. V lost 6 bases and J lost 6; bases outside the gene matches: 8. Germline V gene sequence: CDR1 SGHRS, CDR2 YFSETQ.

The gene calls are TRBV25-1 and TRBJ2-1; TRBD2 agrees at 11 bases. In germline, CDR1 is MGHDK, CDR2 SYGVNS. Trimming cost V 4 bases and J 4 bases; bases outside gene matches: 3. This CDR3 region has 15 residues. CDR3 amino acids: CASSVTSGAYNEQFF. In DNA form, the CDR3 reads TGTGCCAGCAGTGTGACTAGCGGGGCTTACAATGAGCAGTTCTTC.

This chain connects TRBV2 to TRBJ2-5, with 11 bases that match TRBD2. Germline CDR1 reads SNHLY; CDR2 reads FYNNEI. The CDR3 is 16 residues long. Trimming removed 5 bases from V and 5 bases from J; junction bases left unmatched: 10. CDR3 region: CASSPPGLAGGETQYF. The CDR3 DNA reads as TGTGCCAGCAGTCCGCCCGGACTAGCGGGCGGCGAGACCCAGTACTTC. Using reference TRBV2 and TRBJ2-5 for the parts outside the CDR3, the full variable domain is EPEVTQTPSHQVTQMGQEVILRCVPISNHLYFYWYRQILGQKVEFLVSFYNNEISEKSEIFDDQFSVERPDGSNFTLKIRSTKLEDSAMYFCASSPPGLAGGETQYFGPGTRLLVL.

The rearrangement links TRBV11-3 to TRBJ2-3, with no clear D. V dropped 7 bases and J dropped 5 bases, with 13 bases sitting between them. Germline assignment: CDR1 SGHNT and CDR2 YENEEA. The CDR3 runs to 13 residues. The CDR3 here is CASTPGWQDTQYF. The DNA for the CDR3 is TGTGCCAGCACCCCCGGGTGGCAAGATACGCAGTATTTT.

V and J are TRBV15 and TRBJ2-7; maybe TRBD2 (5 bases). Germline CDR1 LNHNV, CDR2 YYDKDF (reference sequence). V was cut by 4 bases and J by 5 bases, with 18 bases left in between. CDR3 length: 15 amino acids. CDR3 residues: CATSIGGSSIHEQYF. Here the CDR3 DNA reads TGTGCCACCAGCATTGGTGGGAGCAGTATCCACGAGCAGTACTTC.

The genes are TRBV3-1 (or the pseudogene TRBV3-2) and TRBJ1-1; 8 nucleotides line up with TRBD1. V trimming: 1 base; J trimming: 3 bases; junction bases outside the gene matches: 4. The CDR3 extends over 15 amino acids. Germline V gene sequence: CDR1 LGHDT, CDR2 YNNKEL (reference sequence). CDR3 in amino acids: CASSQGQGRDTEAFF. For the CDR3, the DNA is TGTGCCAGCAGCCAAGGACAGGGGCGAGACACTGAAGCTTTCTTT.

This clone was recorded only once. The chain has TRBV3-1 (or the pseudogene TRBV3-2) and TRBJ2-1; 7 nucleotides line up with TRBD2. The germline V gene encodes CDR1 LGHDT and CDR2 YNNKEL (reference sequence). The CDR3 length is 14 residues. V lost 3 bases to trimming and J lost 14 bases; unmatched junction nucleotides: 13. The CDR3 loop reads CASSQLGGSPQKFF. The DNA for the CDR3 is TGTGCCAGCAGCCAGCTTGGCGGGAGCCCACAGAAGTTCTTC.

CDR3 protein: CASSDPYRGTTNEKLFF. CDR3 DNA sequence: TGTGCCAGCAGTGACCCCTACAGGGGTACAACTAATGAAAAACTGTTTTTT. The J gene is TRBJ1-4, the V gene TRBV25-1; 7 positions agree with TRBD1. Germline trimming cut 3 bases from V and 0 bases from J; bases unmatched to any gene: 7. Germline V gene sequence: CDR1 MGHDK, CDR2 SYGVNS. This CDR3 contains 17 residues.

This sequence joins TRBV4-2 and TRBJ1-6; a weak D match, TRBD1 (5 bases). Germline loops: CDR1 LGHNA, CDR2 YNFKEQ. The CDR3 totals 14 residues. The V end lost 4 bases, the J end lost 9 bases, and 13 bases lay between the germline ends. The CDR3 DNA sequence: TGTGCCAGCAGCCCGGAGGGACTAAGTTCACCCCTCCACTTT. Translating gives CASSPEGLSSPLHF.

By proportion, this clone is medium-sized. The chain employs TRBV10-3 and TRBJ2-7; 9 bases align to TRBD1. The germline V gene encodes CDR1 ENHRY and CDR2 SYGVKD. This CDR3 spans 14 amino acids. V dropped 6 bases and J dropped 4; count of bases not matched to a gene: 7. The CDR3 DNA reads TGTGCCATCAGCCCCGGGACAGGGCCATACGAGCAGTACTTC. The encoded protein is CAISPGTGPYEQYF.

This clone was picked up one time. The chain employs TRBV18 and TRBJ1-1, with 7 positions matching TRBD1. Trimming took 3 bases from V and 0 from J; bases not matched to a gene: 7. Germline CDR1 reads KGHSH; CDR2 reads LQKENI. The CDR3 consists of 16 residues. The CDR3 reads CASSPRQGGMNTEAFF. CDR3 coding DNA: TGTGCCAGCTCACCGAGACAGGGAGGTATGAACACTGAAGCTTTCTTT.

The chain has TRBV7-2 and TRBJ2-1, with 15 bases matching TRBD2. CDR3 length equals 18 residues. After removal of 0 bases from V and 7 bases from J, the junction contained 7 bases not matched to a gene. Germline CDR1 SGHTA, CDR2 FQGNSA. CDR3 coding DNA: TGTGCCAGCAGCTTAGCCTTACCTGGGACTAGCGGGGGGAATGAGCAGTTCTTC. As protein: CASSLALPGTSGGNEQFF.

The chain employs TRBV2 and TRBJ2-1; no clear D gene. Germline V gives CDR1 SNHLY, CDR2 FYNNEI. The CDR3 loop spans 15 amino acids. Trimming took off 4 bases at V and 0 bases at J, with 10 bases between the two ends. CDR3 DNA sequence: TGTGCCAGCAGTGTATATCCGAGCTCCTACAATGAGCAGTTCTTC. Its translation is CASSVYPSSYNEQFF.

The chain joins TRBV15 to TRBJ2-1, with 14 bases identical to TRBD2. CDR1 LNHNV and CDR2 YYDKDF come from the germline V gene (reference sequence). J was trimmed by 5 bases and V by 7 bases; bases with no gene match: 4. The CDR3 has 15 amino acids. Written as DNA, the CDR3 is TGTGCCACCACCGCGGGACTAGCGGGGGACAATGAGCAGTTCTTC. Amino acid sequence: CATTAGLAGDNEQFF.

This rearrangement joins TRBV30 to TRBJ1-1; D may be TRBD1 (6 bases). The V end lost 8 bases, the J end lost 4 bases, and 17 bases lay between the germline ends. Germline V gene sequence: CDR1 GTSNPN, CDR2 SVGIG (reference sequence). The CDR3 is 13 residues long. The CDR3: CARTQGRGTEAFF. The CDR3 DNA reads as TGTGCCAGAACACAGGGTCGAGGCACTGAAGCTTTCTTT.

There are a few counts of this clone. The rearrangement uses TRBV5-1 and TRBJ1-5; D gene ambiguous. The V end lost 0 bases, the J end lost 5 bases, and 9 bases lay between the germline ends. Germline assignment: CDR1 SGHRS and CDR2 YFSETQ. The length of the CDR3 is 14 residues. The CDR3 loop is CASSLDGAYQPQHF. As DNA, the CDR3 is TGCGCCAGCAGCTTGGACGGAGCCTATCAGCCCCAGCATTTT. The full variable domain, rest sourced from reference TRBV5-1 and TRBJ1-5, is KAGVTQTPRYLIKTRGQQVTLSCSPISGHRSVSWYQQTPGQGLQFLFEYFSETQRNKGNFPGRFSGRQFSNSRSEMNVSTLELGDSALYLCASSLDGAYQPQHFGDGTRLSIL.

V gene TRBV9 combines with J gene TRBJ2-5; possible D gene TRBD2, 5 bases. This CDR3 has 14 amino acids. The V end was cut by 0 bases, the J end by 2 bases, with 8 bases between. The germline CDR1 and CDR2 sequences are SGDLS and YYNGEE. CDR3 DNA sequence: TGTGCCAGCAGCGTAGGGTGGACTCAAGAGACCCAGTACTTC. Its protein product is CASSVGWTQETQYF. Complete variable domain (other parts from reference TRBV9 and TRBJ2-5): DSGVTQTPKHLITATGQRVTLRCSPRSGDLSVYWYQQSLDQGLQFLIQYYNGEERAKGNILERFSAQQFPDLHSELNLSSLELGDSALYFCASSVGWTQETQYFGPGTRLLVL.

This clone was counted a few times. The rearrangement uses TRBV28 and TRBJ2-7, with D possibly TRBD2 on 6 matching bases. Germline V gene lookup returns CDR1 MDHEN and CDR2 SYDVKM. V lost 1 base, J lost 0 bases, and 16 bases lay in between. CDR3 length equals 17 residues. CDR3 sequence (DNA): TGTGCCAGCAGTTTATCCGTTGGGACTGGAAGCTCCTACGAGCAGTACTTC. Its protein product is CASSLSVGTGSSYEQYF.

V and J are TRBV5-4 and TRBJ2-2; the D gene is possibly TRBD1 (6 bases). This CDR3 has 15 amino acids. The V gene lost 0 bases and the J gene lost 5 bases, with 11 bases spanning the gap. Germline CDR1 SGHNT, CDR2 YYREEE (reference sequence). The CDR3 DNA reads as TGTGCCAGCAGCTTGGATGTCAGGGGAACCGGGGAGCTGTTTTTT. Translation gives CASSLDVRGTGELFF.

This chain connects TRBV18 to TRBJ1-1; 8 nucleotides align to TRBD1. J gave up 4 bases and V 3 bases, and 4 bases lay outside the gene matches. The CDR3 length is 14 residues. Germline-derived CDR1 and CDR2 are KGHSH and LQKENI. The CDR3 DNA is TGTGCCAGCTCACCCTTAACAGGGGGCACTGAAGCTTTCTTT. Its translation is CASSPLTGGTEAFF.